A single sample gave rise to the 22 T cell receptor beta chains below, sequenced in a study of blood T cells in healthy people across ages. A J-beta primer mix and a sample-barcoded 5' primer were used in a second PCR of about 6 to 12 cycles. TCRdb recomputed calls from the 5' RACE reads with MiXCR, one row per CDR3 protein. This table holds 950,000 to 1,200,000 distinct CDR3 sequences, 35% to 40% found once. The sequencing sample was made of blood. The receptors were gathered from a man between 18 and 35 years old in good health.

This clonotype was counted between two and nine times. The genes are TRBV4-2 and TRBJ2-7, with D unclear. The CDR3 spans 13 residues. Trimming left V 4 bases short and J 5 bases short, with 12 bases between. The V gene's germline CDR1 is LGHNA and CDR2 YNFKEQ. The CDR3 sequence is CASSRRASDEQYF. In DNA, the CDR3 is TGTGCCAGCAGCCGAAGGGCTAGTGACGAGCAGTACTTC.

This clonotype appeared a few times. The rearrangement joins TRBV6-5 to TRBJ1-2; unclear D gene. V lost 7 bases and J lost 8, with 14 bases in between. The CDR3 is 12 residues long. Germline V gene data show CDR1 as MNHEY and CDR2 as SVGAGI. As DNA, the CDR3 is TGTGCCAGCATCTCGACGGAGCTCGGCTACACCTTC. This sequence encodes CASISTELGYTF.

This chain uses TRBV10-3 with TRBJ1-2; 7 bases agree with TRBD1. Per germline, CDR1 ENHRY and CDR2 SYGVKD. V lost 5 bases to trimming and J lost 4 bases; unmatched junction nucleotides: 4. This CDR3 has 13 residues. CDR3 in amino acids: CAISSTGRYGYTF. The CDR3 region has the DNA TGTGCCATCAGTTCGACAGGGCGCTATGGCTACACCTTC.

The gene calls are TRBV4-1 and TRBJ1-2; 7 nucleotides agree with TRBD1. The V gene end was trimmed by 4 bases and the J gene end by 5 bases; junction bases not matched to a gene: 7. The CDR3 is 14 amino acids. Germline V gives CDR1 MGHRA, CDR2 YSYEKL. CDR3 nucleotides: TGCGCCAGCAGCCCCCGACAGGGTGAATATGGCTACACCTTC. Translation: CASSPRQGEYGYTF.

This clonotype was counted a few times. The chain combines TRBV4-2 with TRBJ2-2; D is perhaps TRBD2 (7 bases). This CDR3 has 16 amino acids. V was clipped by 1 base and J by 10 bases, with 19 bases between them. Germline loops: CDR1 LGHNA, CDR2 YNFKEQ. The CDR3 sequence is CASSQGVGGPFQELFF. CDR3 nucleotide sequence: TGTGCCAGCAGCCAAGGGGTGGGGGGGCCTTTTCAGGAGCTGTTTTTT.

The V gene is TRBV7-2, the J gene TRBJ2-6; 7 nucleotides agree with TRBD1. Germline V gene data show CDR1 as SGHTA and CDR2 as FQGNSA. This CDR3 is built from 17 residues. V shed 4 bases and J 4 bases; nucleotides not matched to a gene: 10. Written as DNA, the CDR3 is TGTGCCAGCAGCTCTGCCAGGGGGAGATCCGGGGCCAACGTCCTGACTTTC. Amino acid sequence: CASSSARGRSGANVLTF.

The chain recombines TRBV6-5 with TRBJ2-1; 9 positions match TRBD2. The CDR3 extends over 14 amino acids. J lost 7 bases, V lost 3 bases, and 4 bases had no gene match. Germline V gene sequence: CDR1 MNHEY, CDR2 SVGAGI. This CDR3 reads CASSYSGRVNEQFF. In nucleotides, the CDR3 is TGTGCCAGCAGTTATAGCGGGAGAGTAAATGAGCAGTTCTTC.

This clonotype appeared a few times. CDR3 sequence reads: CASHEARREAFF. CDR3 coding DNA: TGTGCCAGCCACGAGGCCCGGAGAGAAGCTTTCTTT. The rearrangement uses TRBV28 and TRBJ1-1; D is uncertain. Trimming stripped 8 bases from V and 8 bases from J, with 15 bases between. Germline CDR1 reads MDHEN; CDR2 reads SYDVKM. The CDR3 is 12 residues long.

The chain couples TRBV4-2 to TRBJ2-1, with 15 bases identical to TRBD2. Germline loops: CDR1 LGHNA, CDR2 YNFKEQ. CDR3 size: 18 residues. J gave up 7 bases and V 0 bases, and 7 bases lay outside the gene matches. CDR3: CASSQELGTSGRMNEQFF. CDR3 in DNA: TGTGCCAGCAGCCAAGAACTCGGGACTAGCGGGAGGATGAATGAGCAGTTCTTC.

This clonotype was recorded a few times. The chain combines TRBV6-6 with TRBJ1-5; D is uncertain. CDR3 length equals 16 residues. CDR1 is MNHNY and CDR2 is SVGAGI in the germline V gene (reference sequence). The V end lost 7 bases, the J end lost 1 base, and 17 bases lay between the germline ends. The CDR3 protein is CASTDVGFLSNQPQHF. The CDR3 DNA reads as TGTGCCAGCACCGACGTGGGATTCTTAAGCAATCAGCCCCAGCATTTT.

Regarding this clonotype: A junction end diverges from the germline sequence, so it may reflect a read error. The CDR3, as DNA: TGTGCTAGCAGCTTACTTGAGGGTAGGGAGCAGTACTTC. Its protein is CASSLLEGREQYF. This chain joins TRBV7-7 and TRBJ2-7; D possibly corresponds to TRBD2 (5 bases). The CDR3 runs to 13 residues. The germline V gene has CDR1 SSHAT and CDR2 FNYEAQ (reference sequence).

This clonotype came up a few times. The chain carries TRBV18 and TRBJ2-3; D call uncertain. V was cut by 8 bases and J by 2 bases, with 2 bases left in between. Germline V gives CDR1 KGHSH, CDR2 LQKENI. The CDR3 runs to 10 residues. The CDR3 nucleotides read TGTGCCAGCGCCACAGATACGCAGTATTTT. This codes for CASATDTQYF.

The V call is TRBV6-2 or TRBV6-3, the J call TRBJ2-7; D possibly corresponds to TRBD1 (5 bases). The germline V gene has CDR1 MNHEY and CDR2 SVGEGT. V lost 4 bases, J lost 3 bases, and 13 bases lay in between. The CDR3 consists of 14 residues. CDR3 region: CASSFRGQSYEQYF. The CDR3 DNA reads TGTGCCAGCAGTTTCCGAGGACAAAGCTACGAGCAGTACTTC.

This clonotype was detected only once. V gene TRBV7-2 combines with J gene TRBJ1-4, with D perhaps matching TRBD1 (6 bases). Trimming left V 5 bases short and J 6 bases short, with 19 bases between. From germline, CDR1 is SGHTA and CDR2 FQGNSA. This CDR3 has 16 amino acids. The CDR3 here is CASSPQGRGKYEKLFF. CDR3 nucleotides: TGTGCCAGCAGCCCCCAGGGGAGGGGGAAGTATGAAAAACTGTTTTTT.

This clonotype has only one observation. The chain has TRBV18 and TRBJ2-1; the D gene could be TRBD1 or TRBD2 (5 bases each). CDR1 and CDR2 from the germline V gene are KGHSH and LQKENI. This CDR3 spans 14 amino acids. The V end lost 3 bases, the J end lost 7 bases, and 13 bases lay between the germline ends. As DNA, the CDR3 is TGTGCCAGCTCACCGGGGGTGGCAAAGAATGAGCAGTTCTTC. Its translation: CASSPGVAKNEQFF.

This clonotype was recorded a few times. The V and J genes are TRBV20-1 and TRBJ2-7; no firm D call. This CDR3 region has 13 residues. Germline CDR1 DFQATT, CDR2 SNEGSKA (reference sequence). Between the trimmed V and J ends, which lost 3 bases and 0 bases, there was a span of 9 bases. CDR3 region: CSASHQNSYEQYF. CDR3 sequence (DNA): TGCAGTGCTAGTCACCAAAACTCCTACGAGCAGTACTTC.

The V and J genes are TRBV6-1 and TRBJ1-5, with 9 bases aligning to TRBD1. The V segment lost 6 bases and the J segment 0 bases; nucleotides outside the gene matches: 9. Germline V gives CDR1 MNHNS, CDR2 SASEGT. CDR3 length: 17 amino acids. CDR3 residues: CASRSTGTGLSNQPQHF. The CDR3 DNA is TGTGCCAGCAGGAGTACCGGGACAGGGCTTAGCAATCAGCCCCAGCATTTT.

The J gene is TRBJ2-2, the V gene TRBV7-9; D not resolved. The CDR3 is 13 residues long. CDR1 is SEHNR and CDR2 is FQNEAQ in the germline V gene (reference sequence). The germline V and J ends were trimmed by 5 bases and 9 bases, with 13 bases remaining between them. CDR3 region: CASSNPESRELFF. The CDR3 nucleotides read TGTGCCAGCAGCAACCCAGAGTCCAGGGAGCTGTTTTTT.

The V gene is TRBV24-1, the J gene TRBJ2-1; either TRBD1 or TRBD2 may supply D (5 bases each). V dropped 5 bases and J dropped 7 bases, with 17 bases sitting between them. The V gene's germline CDR1 is KGHDR and CDR2 SFDVKD. The CDR3 runs 15 residues. Written as DNA, the CDR3 is TGTGCCACCAGTGTAGCGCAGGGCGGTGGGAATGAGCAGTTCTTC. Amino acid sequence: CATSVAQGGGNEQFF.

The chain has TRBV9 and TRBJ1-4; 7 bases map to TRBD1. The CDR3 runs to 16 residues. The J segment lost 8 bases and the V segment lost 4 bases, leaving 14 bases of the junction unmatched. CDR1 SGDLS and CDR2 YYNGEE come from the germline V gene. CDR3 sequence (DNA): TGTGCCAGCAGCCCCCCACCGACAGGGTTTGGGGAAAAACTGTTTTTT. Its translation is CASSPPPTGFGEKLFF.

This clonotype appeared once. The rearrangement joins TRBV9 to TRBJ2-2, with D perhaps TRBD2 (5 bases). The V gene's germline CDR1 is SGDLS and CDR2 YYNGEE. V was shortened by 1 base and J by 1 base, with 14 bases between the two germline ends. The CDR3 length is 17 residues. CDR3 sequence (DNA): TGTGCCAGCAGCGTAAAGGCGGGCCGTATGAACACCGGGGAGCTGTTTTTT. Translation: CASSVKAGRMNTGELFF.

This clonotype occurred once. J is TRBJ1-4 and V is TRBV7-2; possible D gene TRBD1, 5 bases. The CDR3 runs 16 residues. The germline V gene has CDR1 SGHTA and CDR2 FQGNSA. The V end lost 5 bases, the J end lost 3 bases, and 16 bases lay between the germline ends. The CDR3: CASSLSRELANEKLFF. The CDR3 coding sequence is TGTGCCAGCAGCCTAAGCAGGGAGTTAGCTAATGAAAAACTGTTTTTT.